Here is one TCR beta chain with its context. It lacks a known antigen. No qualities accompany the bases; no much larger clone lies one base away. This specimen comes from a study of OX40 agonist ivuxolimab in advanced cancers. With respect to the entire study: Ivuxolimab, which targeted the costimulatory receptor OX40 (CD134), was an agonistic, fully human IgG2 monoclonal antibody. Of the roughly 51 patients in dose escalation, about 20 had hepatocellular carcinoma, around 15 had melanoma, 9 had renal cell carcinoma and 9 had head and neck cancer. The paper covers the monotherapy dose-escalation part of the phase I ivuxolimab trial, which included N ≈ 52 patients. Partial responses occurred in three dose-escalation patients, of whom one had hepatocellular carcinoma and two had cutaneous melanoma. Intravenous ivuxolimab was administered to patients every 2 weeks at six dose levels: 0.01, 0.1, 0.3, 1.5, 3 and 10 mg/kg. Patients were allowed to have had prior anti-PD-1, anti-PD-L1 or anti-CTLA-4 therapy, and approximately 40% of the dose-escalation patients had been treated with checkpoint inhibitors. Peripheral TCRbeta sequencing aimed to test whether ivuxolimab altered TCR sequence diversity and caused clonal T-cell expansion. The dose-escalation cohort was about 87% male with a mean age of roughly 62 years, ranging from about 20 to 85.

The trial excluded patients who had a history of autoimmune disease or were on systemic immunosuppression. In every dose cohort, peripheral blood was drawn for TCR sequencing at baseline, cycle 4 day 1, and cycle 7 day 1. Samples came from an open-label, multicenter, first-in-human phase I dose-escalation trial of ivuxolimab. The trial enrolled adults with locally advanced or metastatic head and neck squamous cell, hepatocellular, melanoma or renal cell carcinoma. Before TCR sequencing, CD4+ T cells and CD8+ T cells from peripheral blood were sorted into separate populations. Including cysteine and phenylalanine, the CDR3 has 16 amino acids. The kept DNA is CDR3 alone, 48 bases in frame from the first base. The germline V gene (reference sequence) provides CDR1 GTSNPN and CDR2 SVGIG. Relative to germline, V is 4 bases shorter and J is 6 bases shorter, with 24 bases between their ends. Genomic DNA was extracted from sorted cells for sequencing of the TCRbeta CDR3 region. TCRbeta CDR3 regions were sequenced using the immunoSEQ Assay. TCRdb took this table from immuneACCESS and kept in-frame rearrangements with V and J called. Such tables lack part of the clones; where checked against another copy, unresolved V genes explain under half of the gap, and the rest is unexplained. Across this sample there are 75,000 to 100,000 clones, with under 90% seen only once. Clones ranked in the top ten supply approximately 5.5% of the sample.

General study outcomes and caveats: Partial responders in the 0.1-3.0 mg/kg groups had among the lowest normalized peripheral clonal expansion, especially among CD8+ T cells. Antigen specificity was not determined for the clonally expanded peripheral T cells. On average, CD8+ T cells showed more expanded clones than CD4+ T cells after ivuxolimab. At doses of 0.1 to 3.0 mg/kg, clonal expansion of both CD4+ and CD8+ T cells in blood was seen between baseline and week 6. Low levels of normalized T-cell clonal expansion were also shown by some nonresponding patients.

The V and J segments used are TRBV30 and TRBJ1-2, with TRBD1 perhaps the D gene, on 5 matching bases. The sample was CD4+ or CD8+ T cells sorted from blood, taken in a trial of the OX40 agonist ivuxolimab. This sequence was found in an adult with an advanced solid tumor such as melanoma, head and neck, liver or kidney cancer. The encoded CDR3 is CAWTSPPPGTTHGYTF. The DNA reads TGTGCCTGGACCTCTCCCCCACCAGGGACCACCCATGGCTACACCTTC. The full variable domain, completed from the reference TRBV30 and TRBJ1-2 proteins outside the CDR3, reads SQTIHQWPATLVQPVGSPLSLECTVEGTSNPNLYWYRQAAGRGLQLLFYSVGIGQISSEVPQNLSASRPQDRQFILSSKKLLLSDSGFYLCAWTSPPPGTTHGYTFGSGTRLTVV.